This T cell receptor (beta chain) was recorded in a study of monozygotic twins with inflammatory bowel disease. Per TCR library, roughly 3,500 ng of total RNA was used. Template-switch reactions added UMIs with a 6-nucleotide sample barcode. TCRdb reprocessed the 5' RACE reads and reports one entry per CDR3 protein, with no DNA. Its table lists about 85,000 distinct CDR3 sequences. This CDR3 has 15 residues. Germline values: CDR1 MNHEY, CDR2 SVGAGI. V gene TRBV6-5 combines with J gene TRBJ2-3; no DNA is available, so the TRBD1 call from TCRdb remains unchecked. The sequencing sample was made of blood. This receptor was obtained from a human donor with ulcerative colitis or Crohn's disease, or a healthy co-twin of an affected twin (not recorded which). Here the CDR3 reads CASSYTRQNTDTQYF.